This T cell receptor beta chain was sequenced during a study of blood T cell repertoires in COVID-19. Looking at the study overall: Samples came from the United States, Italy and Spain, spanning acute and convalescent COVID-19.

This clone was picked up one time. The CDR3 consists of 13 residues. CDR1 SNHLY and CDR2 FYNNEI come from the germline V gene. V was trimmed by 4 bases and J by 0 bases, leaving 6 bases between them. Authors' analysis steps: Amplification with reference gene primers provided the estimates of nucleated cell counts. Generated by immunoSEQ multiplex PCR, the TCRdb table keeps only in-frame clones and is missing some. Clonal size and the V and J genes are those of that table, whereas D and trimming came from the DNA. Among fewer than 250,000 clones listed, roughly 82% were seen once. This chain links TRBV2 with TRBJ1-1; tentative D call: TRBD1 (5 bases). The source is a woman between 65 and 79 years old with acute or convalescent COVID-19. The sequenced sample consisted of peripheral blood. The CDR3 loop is CASSGQMNTEAFF. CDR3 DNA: TGTGCCAGCAGTGGACAGATGAACACTGAAGCTTTCTTT.